This T cell receptor beta chain was sequenced during a study of cytomegalovirus exposure and HLA in healthy donors (dated by TCRdb to about 2017). General notes on the study: An earlier analysis of roughly 610 of the donors reported over 250 Gb of sequence data and 117 million unique TCR beta sequences obtained from about 180 million T cells. Approximately 310 gigabases of sequencing data and around 80 million unique TCR sequences made up an early release that covered approximately 700 HLA-typed donors. The genetic ancestry cluster associated with self-reported Caucasian donors included 81% of the approximately 400 genotyped donors. The study aimed to test whether cataloging public T cell receptors could reveal signatures of past pathogen exposure. The study used immunosequencing to profile the T cell repertoires of 666 subjects and linked those repertoires to cytomegalovirus serostatus. Along with the approximately 700-subject first cohort, a separate validation cohort of roughly 110 different subjects was used. To predict cytomegalovirus infection status, the study combined high-throughput TCR immunosequencing, statistical association of individual TCRs with disease status, and machine learning. To study patterns of TCR occurrence, a later analysis re-analyzed previously published TCR beta repertoires from 700 or so donors and added high-resolution HLA genotyping. In the later analysis, no new phenotypic data were used to find candidate immune exposures; instead, reliance was placed on TCR beta sequences and their occurrence across donors. To decide whether each TCR beta V gene segment behaved as functional or pseudogenic, an earlier analysis of some 570 of the donors relied on high-throughput TCR beta sequencing. Alongside the repertoire data, information on donor age, sex, ethnicity and CMV serostatus was compiled. Genome-wide SNP genotypes for about 65% of the 666 donors were used in a later genetic analysis, which treated that subset as a discovery cohort. All discovery cohort repertoires had been generated on a single sequencing platform. Both class I and class II loci were covered by HLA typing, at four-digit resolution. The number of donors typed differed by locus, with 629-630 for A, B, C, DRB1 and DQB1, 522 for DQA1, 600 to 610 for DPA1, and approximately 470 for DPB1. Roughly 5 DR-DQ haplotypes were handled as single units for association and clustering because linkage in the cohort was strong. Among around 400 genotyped donors of the cohort, an average of roughly 230,000 unique TCR beta nucleotide sequences was sequenced per donor, of which about 18% were non-productive. Results the study describes overall, beyond this receptor: The presence/absence analyses assumed that sequencing depth was roughly uniform across donors, and that assumption may not be true. In an earlier analysis of about 540 of the donors, most TCR beta V segments were observed in productive rearrangements about 87% or about 30% of the time, broadly matching IMGT annotations. Across donors, most TCR sequences were observed very rarely, whereas some public TCRs were present in many individuals. A later genetic analysis reported fewer N-insertions in productive TCRs among donors in an Asian-associated ancestry cluster than the approximately 700-donor mean. In a later analysis, HLA-associated TCR beta chains were found to be more clonally expanded and to have lower generation probabilities than equally common non-associated chains. CMV serostatus was the only immune exposure information available for the cohort. Some IMGT-functional V segments, including TRBV6-2 and TRBV6-3, could not be distinguished by the 87-base-pair reads and were therefore excluded. V-gene and J-gene trimming of TCR beta chains was associated with a missense DCLRE1C variant in a later genetic analysis, and the association was replicated in an independent cohort. The earlier analysis of about 600 of the donors excluded around 17 rarely observed V segments, including chromosome 9 orphons, because counts were too low. Three of the identified cytomegalovirus-associated TCR beta chains were confirmed in vitro to be specific for cytomegalovirus antigens. In both the original and validation cohorts, the classifier was reported to diagnose cytomegalovirus status with high specificity and sensitivity. Because HLA typing was missing for some donors at each locus, association tests included only the typed subset. According to the authors, the approach could potentially be generalized to other disease states and immunological phenotypes. Linkage disequilibrium might explain the correlated functional status among segregating V segments, but an unknown experimental factor could not be excluded. A further reported finding was that TCR beta sequences accurately predicted the HLA-A and HLA-B alleles for most subjects in the first cohort. Specific HLA alleles were associated with 15,000 to 20,000 TCR beta sequences at a false discovery rate of 0.05 in a later analysis. When HLA alleles, especially DR and DQ, strongly co-occurred, TCR associations were difficult to assign to individual alleles. Most CMV-associated TCR beta chains appeared to be HLA-restricted in a later analysis, and the HLA associations seemed to be driven largely by CMV exposure. Several of the top co-occurrence clusters appeared to be linked to parvovirus B19, influenza, CMV and Epstein-Barr virus, according to a later analysis. In a later analysis, the rate of TCR association differed among HLA loci, with DRB1 alleles having the most associated TCRs and HLA-C alleles having the fewest. A group of highly shared sequence variants was considered likely to be a technical artifact of the sequencing pipeline. In the study, roughly 160 TCR beta chains were listed as associated with cytomegalovirus. This cohort had only TCR beta chains sequenced, and the lack of alpha or paired-chain data limited which features could be detected.

On this clone itself: It has no known antigen specificity. Nothing much larger sits one base from this clone, and base qualities are not available.

The germline V gene supplies CDR1 SNHLY and CDR2 FYNNEI. The CDR3 goes from the cysteine to the phenylalanine over 13 residues. The entry retains the CDR3 DNA only, 39 bases that are in frame from base 1. V loses 6 bases of germline sequence and J loses 4 bases, and the interval between the two ends is 12 bases. Receptor amplification or capture employed the immunoSEQ multiplex PCR assay. The multiplex PCR relied on a mix of 60 forward primers for TCR Vbeta segments and 13 reverse primers for TCR Jbeta segments. The CDR3 region of rearranged TCR beta genes was amplified from genomic DNA by a multiplex PCR assay. On the Illumina HiSeq System, the amplified TCR beta libraries were sequenced as 87-base-pair reads. The authors processed their data as follows. A later analysis counted tens of millions of unique TCR beta chains across the 700 or so repertoires, and about 10 million of these chains were shared by at least two donors. A nearest-neighbor algorithm error-corrected the raw reads and collapsed the reads into unique sequences, merging closely related sequences to remove PCR and sequencing errors. Alignment of CDR3 sequences to IMGT reference sequences was used to assign V, D and J gene segments. For a sequence to be retained, at least a six-nucleotide match to both a V gene segment and a J gene segment was required. Rearrangements were classified as productive when the CDR3 lacked stop codons and remained in frame with V and J, and all other rearrangements were classified as non-productive. CDR3 was defined according to IMGT convention as the region running from the second conserved V-encoded cysteine to the conserved J-encoded phenylalanine. The earlier analysis of about 570 of the donors excluded any sequence lacking an unambiguous match to a single V gene segment. An earlier analysis of some 610 of the donors called V segments functional above 56.7% productive rearrangements and segregating when the between-donor standard deviation exceeded 5%. A statistical classification framework was built to diagnose cytomegalovirus status from the catalog of TCR beta chain sequences. V and J gene assignment, in a later analysis, came from comparing TCR nucleotide sequences with IMGT/GENE-DB human TR gene sequences. Using the TCRdist pipeline, a later analysis assigned CDR3 sequences along with most-parsimonious VDJ recombination scenarios. A later analysis defined each TCR beta chain by its CDR3 amino acid sequence plus V-gene family, and excluded reads lacking a unique V-gene family. As a way to deal with suspected cross-contamination and a sequencing artifact, a later analysis dropped 450 to 600 nucleotide sequences that were highly shared and had low generation probability. In a later analysis, a clonal expansion index was calculated for each public chain from normalized within-repertoire ranks of inferred template counts. A later analysis computed generation probabilities with a VDJ recombination model fitted to out-of-frame rearrangements, and checked the results against IGoR. In a later analysis, TCR-TCR, TCR-HLA and TCR-CMV co-occurrence was scored with hypergeometric tests, and a repertoire-size bias correction was applied to TCR pairs. False discovery rates were estimated in a later analysis by permuting HLA or CMV assignments 20 times. In a later analysis, co-occurring TCRs were grouped using DBSCAN, with TCRdist sequence similarity added in when clustering inside HLA-allele-positive subsets. Repertoires with fewer than 30,000 or more than 120,000 public chains were left out of co-occurrence clustering, as were five repertoires with anomalous nucleotide sharing. Not all clones reach the TCRdb copy of this immuneACCESS table, which keeps in-frame sequences only. Checked studies attribute under half of the gap to unresolved V genes and leave the rest unexplained. The DNA gave D and trimming, while V, J and clone size come from that table. The sample yields some 160,000 clones; approximately 88% were counted once. Roughly 1.4% of the sample is in the top ten clones.

The cohort comprised 550 to 700 healthy bone marrow donors. At the time of sampling, all cohort members were nominally healthy, though unrecorded immune exposures were likely present. The donor tested CMV seronegative and was one of the 352 seronegative cohort members. A peripheral blood sample was provided by each donor, and peripheral blood mononuclear cells were used for TCR beta sequencing. The Qiagen DNeasy Blood Extraction Kit was used to extract genomic DNA from the blood cell samples. Sequenced sample: PBMCs. This clonotype was obtained from a young woman in good health and CMV-seronegative. The chain is made from TRBV2 and TRBJ1-1; perhaps TRBD1 is the D gene, with 5 bases matching. The bases read TGTGCCAGCAGAGCCCGGGGGAGCACTGAAGCTTTCTTT. This sequence encodes CASRARGSTEAFF.